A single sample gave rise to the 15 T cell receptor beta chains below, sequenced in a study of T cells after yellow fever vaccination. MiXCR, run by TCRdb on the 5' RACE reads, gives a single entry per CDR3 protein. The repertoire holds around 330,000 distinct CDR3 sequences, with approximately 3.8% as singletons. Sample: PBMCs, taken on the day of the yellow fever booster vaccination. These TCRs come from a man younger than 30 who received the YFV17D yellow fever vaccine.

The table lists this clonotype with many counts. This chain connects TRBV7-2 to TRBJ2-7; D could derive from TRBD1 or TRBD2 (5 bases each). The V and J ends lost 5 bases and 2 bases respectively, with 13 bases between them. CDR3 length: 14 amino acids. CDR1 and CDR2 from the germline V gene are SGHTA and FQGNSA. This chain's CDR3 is CASSQDGGTYEQYV. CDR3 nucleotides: TGTGCCAGCAGCCAAGATGGGGGAACCTACGAGCAGTACGTC.

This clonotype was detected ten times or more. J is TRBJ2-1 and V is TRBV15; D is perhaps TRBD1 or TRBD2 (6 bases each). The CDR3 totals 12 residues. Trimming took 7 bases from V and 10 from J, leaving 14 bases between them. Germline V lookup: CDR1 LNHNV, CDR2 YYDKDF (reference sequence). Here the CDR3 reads CATTEGGREQFF. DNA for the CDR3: TGTGCCACCACGGAGGGGGGAAGGGAGCAGTTCTTC.

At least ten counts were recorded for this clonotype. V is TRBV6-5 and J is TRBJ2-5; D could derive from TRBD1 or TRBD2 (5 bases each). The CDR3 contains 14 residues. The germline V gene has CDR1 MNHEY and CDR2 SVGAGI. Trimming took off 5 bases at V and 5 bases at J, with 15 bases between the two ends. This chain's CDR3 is CASSPLGTPETQYF. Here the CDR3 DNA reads TGTGCCAGCAGTCCCCTCGGGACCCCGGAGACCCAGTACTTC.

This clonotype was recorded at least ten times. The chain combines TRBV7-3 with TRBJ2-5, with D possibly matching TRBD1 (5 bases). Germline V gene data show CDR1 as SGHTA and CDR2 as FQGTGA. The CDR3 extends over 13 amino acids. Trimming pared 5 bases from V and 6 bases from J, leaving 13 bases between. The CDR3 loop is CASSTGRGKTQYF. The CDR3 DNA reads TGTGCCAGCAGCACCGGTAGGGGCAAGACCCAGTACTTC. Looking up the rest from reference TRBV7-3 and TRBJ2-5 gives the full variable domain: GAGVSQTPSNKVTEKGKYVELRCDPISGHTALYWYRQSLGQGPEFLIYFQGTGAADDSGLPNDRFFAVRPEGSVSTLKIQRTERGDSAVYLCASSTGRGKTQYFGPGTRLLVL.

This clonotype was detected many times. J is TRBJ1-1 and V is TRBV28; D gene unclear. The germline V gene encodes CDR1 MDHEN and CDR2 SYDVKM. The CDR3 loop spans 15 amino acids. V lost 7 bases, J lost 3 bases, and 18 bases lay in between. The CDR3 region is CASTTGGRIDTEAFF. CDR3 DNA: TGTGCCAGCACGACGGGAGGACGGATAGACACTGAAGCTTTCTTT.

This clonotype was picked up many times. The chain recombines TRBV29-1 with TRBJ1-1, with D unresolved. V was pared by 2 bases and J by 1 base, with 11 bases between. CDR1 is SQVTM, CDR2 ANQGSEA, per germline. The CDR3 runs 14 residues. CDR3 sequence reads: CSVEWEHTNTEAFF. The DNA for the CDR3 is TGCAGCGTTGAATGGGAACACACGAACACTGAAGCTTTCTTT.

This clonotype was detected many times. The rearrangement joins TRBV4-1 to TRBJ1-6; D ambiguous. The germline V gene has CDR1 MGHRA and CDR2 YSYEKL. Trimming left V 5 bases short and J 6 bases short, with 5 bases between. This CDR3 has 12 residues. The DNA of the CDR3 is TGCGCCAGCAGCACATTTAATTCACCCCTCCACTTT. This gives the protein CASSTFNSPLHF.

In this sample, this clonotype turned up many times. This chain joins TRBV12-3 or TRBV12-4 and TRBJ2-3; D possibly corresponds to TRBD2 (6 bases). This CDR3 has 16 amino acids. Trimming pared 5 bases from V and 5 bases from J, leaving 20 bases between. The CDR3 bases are TGTGCCAGCAGTCTTGGGATGGCAGGAGCGGGAGATACGCAGTATTTT. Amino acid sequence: CASSLGMAGAGDTQYF.

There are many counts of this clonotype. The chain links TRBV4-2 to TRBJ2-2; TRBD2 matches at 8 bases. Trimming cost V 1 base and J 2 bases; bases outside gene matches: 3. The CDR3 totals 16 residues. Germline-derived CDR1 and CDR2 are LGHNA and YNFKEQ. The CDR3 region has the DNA TGTGCCAGCAGCCAAGCAGCGGGGGACAACACCGGGGAGCTGTTTTTT. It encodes CASSQAAGDNTGELFF.

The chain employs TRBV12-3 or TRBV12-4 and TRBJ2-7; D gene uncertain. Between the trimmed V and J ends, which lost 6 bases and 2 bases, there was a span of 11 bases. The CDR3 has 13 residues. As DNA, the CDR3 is TGTGCCAGCAGCCGAATTAGTCCCTACGAGCAGTACTTC. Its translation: CASSRISPYEQYF.

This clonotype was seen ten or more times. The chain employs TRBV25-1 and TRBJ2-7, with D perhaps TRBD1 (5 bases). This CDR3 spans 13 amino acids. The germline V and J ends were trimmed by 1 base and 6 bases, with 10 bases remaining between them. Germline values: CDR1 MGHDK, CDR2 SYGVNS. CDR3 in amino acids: CASSELGRREQYF. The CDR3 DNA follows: TGTGCCAGCAGTGAATTGGGGCGTCGCGAGCAGTACTTC.

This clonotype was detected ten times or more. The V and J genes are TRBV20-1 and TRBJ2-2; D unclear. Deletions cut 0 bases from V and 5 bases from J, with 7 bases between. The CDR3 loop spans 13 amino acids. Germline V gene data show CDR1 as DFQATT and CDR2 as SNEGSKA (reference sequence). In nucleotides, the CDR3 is TGCAGTGCTAGAGACACCCGGACCGGGGAGCTGTTTTTT. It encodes CSARDTRTGELFF.

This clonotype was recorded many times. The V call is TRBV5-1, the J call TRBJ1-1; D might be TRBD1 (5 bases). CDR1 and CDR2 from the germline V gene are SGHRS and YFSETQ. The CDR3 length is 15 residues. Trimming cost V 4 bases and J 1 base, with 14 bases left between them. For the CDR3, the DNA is TGCGCCAGCAGCCGGGGGGGAGGACCGAACACTGAAGCTTTCTTT. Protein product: CASSRGGGPNTEAFF.

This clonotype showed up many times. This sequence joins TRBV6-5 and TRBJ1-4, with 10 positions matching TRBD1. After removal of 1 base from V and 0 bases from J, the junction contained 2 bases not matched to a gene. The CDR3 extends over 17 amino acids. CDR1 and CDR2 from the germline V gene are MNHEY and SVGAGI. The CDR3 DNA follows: TGTGCCAGCAGTTACTTGGGACAGGGGTCAACTAATGAAAAACTGTTTTTT. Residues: CASSYLGQGSTNEKLFF.

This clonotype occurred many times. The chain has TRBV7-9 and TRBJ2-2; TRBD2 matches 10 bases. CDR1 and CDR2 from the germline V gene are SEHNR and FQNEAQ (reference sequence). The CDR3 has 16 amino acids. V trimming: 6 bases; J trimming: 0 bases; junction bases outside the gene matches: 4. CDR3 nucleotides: TGTGCCAGCAGAACCGGACTAGCGGCGAACACCGGGGAGCTGTTTTTT. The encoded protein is CASRTGLAANTGELFF.